Each of the 13 T cell receptor beta chains below was sequenced from the same sample in a study of blood T cell repertoires in COVID-19. The repertoire was sequenced with immunoSEQ multiplex PCR; TCRdb's copy has only in-frame clones and lacks some. Here the sample spans approximately 470,000 clones, roughly 87% being singletons. Sequenced input: PBMCs or T cells enriched from blood (not recorded which). The receptors shown here come from a woman aged 18-30 years who had recovered from COVID-19.

The CDR3 region is CASTPTRGGTYEQYF. CDR3 sequence (DNA): TGTGCCAGCACCCCGACCCGCGGGGGGACCTACGAGCAGTACTTC. The chain couples TRBV7-2 to TRBJ2-7; 8 nucleotides align to TRBD2. Losses at the gene ends were 7 bases for V and 2 bases for J; bases not matched to a gene: 10. Germline V CDR1 and CDR2: SGHTA, FQGNSA. The CDR3 length is 15 residues. Together with reference TRBV7-2 and TRBJ2-7, the CDR3 gives the full variable domain: GAGVSQSPSNKVTEKGKDVELRCDPISGHTALYWYRQSLGQGLEFLIYFQGNSAPDKSGLPSDRFSAERTGGSVSTLTIQRTQQEDSAVYLCASTPTRGGTYEQYFGPGTRLTVT.

The chain uses TRBV5-4 and TRBJ1-3; TRBD1 matches 9 bases. J lost 0 bases, V lost 4 bases, and 5 bases had no gene match. CDR1 and CDR2 from the germline V gene are SGHNT and YYREEE (reference sequence). CDR3 length equals 16 residues. CDR3 nucleotides: TGTGCCAGCAGCCGGGACAGGGCCAGCTCTGGAAACACCATATATTTT. This gives the protein CASSRDRASSGNTIYF. Combining the CDR3 with reference TRBV5-4 and TRBJ1-3 gives the whole variable domain ETGVTQSPTHLIKTRGQQVTLRCSSQSGHNTVSWYQQALGQGPQFIFQYYREEENGRGNFPPRFSGLQFPNYSSELNVNALELDDSALYLCASSRDRASSGNTIYFGEGSWLTVV.

There are a few counts of this clone. V and J are TRBV18 and TRBJ2-5, with unresolved D. This CDR3 is built from 13 residues. Germline CDR1 KGHSH, CDR2 LQKENI. The ends were cut back, 3 bases at V and 3 bases at J, with 8 bases in the middle. The CDR3 reads CASSPPGEETQYF. Written as DNA, the CDR3 is TGTGCCAGCTCACCGCCGGGTGAAGAGACCCAGTACTTC.

The chain's CDR3 is CAIREGGDYNEQFF. As DNA, the CDR3 is TGTGCCATCAGGGAGGGAGGGGACTACAATGAGCAGTTCTTC. J is TRBJ2-1 and V is TRBV10-3; 7 nucleotides match TRBD2. The CDR3 runs to 14 residues. Germline V CDR1 and CDR2: ENHRY, SYGVKD. The J segment lost 3 bases and the V segment lost 6 bases, leaving 5 bases of the junction unmatched.

This chain joins TRBV5-1 and TRBJ1-4, with TRBD1 as a possible D gene (5 bases). The CDR3 is 17 amino acids. From germline, CDR1 is SGHRS and CDR2 YFSETQ. V lost 0 bases, J lost 7 bases, and 19 bases lay in between. The CDR3 reads CASSLAGGFVLGEKLFF. CDR3 sequence (DNA): TGCGCCAGCAGCTTGGCCGGGGGATTTGTTCTAGGTGAAAAACTGTTTTTT. Full variable domain (outside the CDR3, taken from reference TRBV5-1 and TRBJ1-4): KAGVTQTPRYLIKTRGQQVTLSCSPISGHRSVSWYQQTPGQGLQFLFEYFSETQRNKGNFPGRFSGRQFSNSRSEMNVSTLELGDSALYLCASSLAGGFVLGEKLFFGSGTQLSVL.

The chain is built from TRBV25-1 and TRBJ1-1; 11 bases fit TRBD1. Losses at the gene ends were 5 bases for V and 3 bases for J; bases not matched to a gene: 5. The CDR3 contains 15 residues. The V gene's germline CDR1 is MGHDK and CDR2 SYGVNS. This CDR3 reads CASSSLGQGDTEAFF. CDR3 bases: TGTGCCAGCAGTTCCCTGGGACAGGGGGACACTGAAGCTTTCTTT.

V and J are TRBV5-8 and TRBJ2-1; the match to TRBD1 covers 8 bases. Trimming at V came to 2 bases and at J to 3 bases, leaving 7 bases not matched to a gene. This CDR3 region has 16 residues. CDR1 SGHTS and CDR2 YDEGEE come from the germline V gene. As DNA, the CDR3 is TGTGCCAGCAGCTTTTACAGGGGGGCGGGCTACAATGAGCAGTTCTTC. Encoded protein: CASSFYRGAGYNEQFF. Variable domain in full (rest from reference TRBV5-8 and TRBJ2-1): EAGVTQSPTHLIKTRGQQATLRCSPISGHTSVYWYQQALGLGLQFLLWYDEGEERNRGNFPPRFSGRQFPNYSSELNVNALELEDSALYLCASSFYRGAGYNEQFFGPGTRLTVL.

The chain combines TRBV10-3 with TRBJ1-3; 9 bases agree with TRBD1. Germline V CDR1 and CDR2: ENHRY, SYGVKD. V lost 10 bases to trimming and J lost 1 base; unmatched junction nucleotides: 8. The CDR3 extends over 15 amino acids. CDR3 amino acids: CASRDRDLSGNTIYF. The CDR3 bases are TGTGCCAGCCGGGACAGGGATCTATCTGGAAACACCATATATTTT.

The chain combines TRBV6-5 with TRBJ1-6, with 8 nucleotides matching TRBD1. There are 14 residues in the CDR3. The J segment lost 12 bases and the V segment lost 9 bases, leaving 13 bases of the junction unmatched. Germline loops: CDR1 MNHEY, CDR2 SVGAGI. The CDR3 sequence is CASYWTGPGGPLHF. CDR3 sequence (DNA): TGTGCCAGTTATTGGACAGGGCCGGGGGGACCCCTCCACTTT.

The chain recombines TRBV5-1 with TRBJ1-2, with D perhaps matching TRBD1 (6 bases). V was pared by 5 bases and J by 2 bases, with 16 bases between. Germline V lookup: CDR1 SGHRS, CDR2 YFSETQ. The CDR3 has 15 residues. The CDR3 reads CASSFSFQGNYGYTF. DNA of the CDR3: TGCGCCAGCAGTTTTAGCTTCCAGGGGAACTATGGCTACACCTTC.

Worth noting for this clone: Other DNA sequences in the sample encode the same CDR3. The chain carries TRBV5-1 and TRBJ2-3, with 13 positions matching TRBD2. Germline values: CDR1 SGHRS, CDR2 YFSETQ. The CDR3 length is 17 residues. The V gene end was trimmed by 0 bases and the J gene end by 1 base; junction bases not matched to a gene: 2. The CDR3 loop reads CASSLGGLAGGTDTQYF. The CDR3 coding sequence is TGCGCCAGCAGCTTGGGAGGACTAGCGGGGGGCACAGATACGCAGTATTTT.

The V gene is TRBV5-1, the J gene TRBJ2-1; 9 bases are shared with TRBD2. CDR3 size: 18 residues. V gave up 0 bases and J gave up 4 bases; unmatched junction bases: 11. Germline lookup yields CDR1 SGHRS and CDR2 YFSETQ. The CDR3 bases are TGCGCCAGCAGCTTGGCGGGTATCTCAGCGGGGGGTTACAATGAGCAGTTCTTC. This codes for CASSLAGISAGGYNEQFF.

The genes are TRBV6-1 and TRBJ2-1; 10 bases agree with TRBD2. Germline assignment: CDR1 MNHNS and CDR2 SASEGT. The CDR3 consists of 15 residues. With 2 bases clipped from V and 10 bases from J, the junction kept 8 bases outside the gene matches. The CDR3 sequence is CASSERSGGAWEQFF. The CDR3 nucleotides read TGTGCCAGCAGTGAACGGAGCGGGGGGGCATGGGAGCAGTTCTTC.